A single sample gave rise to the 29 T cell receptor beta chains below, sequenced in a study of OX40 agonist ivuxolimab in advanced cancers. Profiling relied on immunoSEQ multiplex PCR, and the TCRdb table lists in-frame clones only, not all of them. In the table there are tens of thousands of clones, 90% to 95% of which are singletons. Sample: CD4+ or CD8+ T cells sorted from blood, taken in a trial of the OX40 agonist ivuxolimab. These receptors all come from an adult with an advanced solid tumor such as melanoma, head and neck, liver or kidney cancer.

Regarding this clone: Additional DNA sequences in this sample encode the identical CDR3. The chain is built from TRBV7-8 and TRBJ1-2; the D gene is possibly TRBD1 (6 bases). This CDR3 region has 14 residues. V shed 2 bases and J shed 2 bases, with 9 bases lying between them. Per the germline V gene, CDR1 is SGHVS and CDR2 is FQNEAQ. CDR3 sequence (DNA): TGTGCCAGCAGCTTAAACAGGGCCAACTATGGCTACACCTTC. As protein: CASSLNRANYGYTF.

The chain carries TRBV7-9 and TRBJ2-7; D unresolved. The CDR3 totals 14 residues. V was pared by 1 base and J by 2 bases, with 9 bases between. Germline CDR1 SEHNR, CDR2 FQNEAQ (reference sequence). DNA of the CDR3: TGTGCCAGCAGCTTAGTGGCAGTCCCCTACGAGCAGTACTTC. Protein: CASSLVAVPYEQYF.

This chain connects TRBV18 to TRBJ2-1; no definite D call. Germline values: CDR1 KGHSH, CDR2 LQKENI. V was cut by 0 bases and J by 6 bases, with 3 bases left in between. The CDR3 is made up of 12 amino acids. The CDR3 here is CASSPPGNEQFF. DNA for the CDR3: TGTGCCAGCTCACCACCGGGCAATGAGCAGTTCTTC. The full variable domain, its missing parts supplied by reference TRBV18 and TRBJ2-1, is NAGVMQNPRHLVRRRGQEARLRCSPMKGHSHVYWYRQLPEEGLKFMVYLQKENIIDESGMPKERFSAEFPKEGPSILRIQQVVRGDSAAYFCASSPPGNEQFFGPGTRLTVL.

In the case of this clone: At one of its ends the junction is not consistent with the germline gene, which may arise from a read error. The CDR3 region has the DNA TGCAGTGGAGACAGGGTCAGCCCCTTT. This codes for CSGDRVSPF. V usage is TRBV20-1 and J usage is TRBJ1-1, with 7 bases aligning to TRBD1. The V gene's germline CDR1 is DFQATT and CDR2 SNEGSKA (reference sequence). The CDR3 runs to 9 residues.

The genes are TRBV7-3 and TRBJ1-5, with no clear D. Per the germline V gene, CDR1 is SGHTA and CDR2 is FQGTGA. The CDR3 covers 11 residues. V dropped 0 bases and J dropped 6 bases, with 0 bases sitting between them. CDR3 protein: CASSLTQPQHF. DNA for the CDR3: TGTGCCAGCAGCTTAACTCAGCCCCAGCATTTT.

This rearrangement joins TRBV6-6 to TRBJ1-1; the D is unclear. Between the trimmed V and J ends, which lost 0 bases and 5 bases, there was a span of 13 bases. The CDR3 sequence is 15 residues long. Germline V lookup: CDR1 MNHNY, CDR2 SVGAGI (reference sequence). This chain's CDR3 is CASSYSWERVTEAFF. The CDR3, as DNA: TGTGCCAGCAGTTACTCGTGGGAAAGGGTGACTGAAGCTTTCTTT.

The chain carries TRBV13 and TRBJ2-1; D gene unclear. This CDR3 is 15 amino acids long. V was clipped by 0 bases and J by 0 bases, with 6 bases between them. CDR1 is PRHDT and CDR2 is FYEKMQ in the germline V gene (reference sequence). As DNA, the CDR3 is TGTGCCAGCAGCTTAGGGGGATTCTCCTACAATGAGCAGTTCTTC. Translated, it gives CASSLGGFSYNEQFF.

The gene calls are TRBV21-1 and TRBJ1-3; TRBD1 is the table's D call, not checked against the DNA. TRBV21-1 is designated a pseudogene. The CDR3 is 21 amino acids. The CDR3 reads CASSKALDRVGPIDSGNTIYF. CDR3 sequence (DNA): TGTGCCAGCAGCAAAGCGCTGGACCGGGTGGGGCCAATCGACTCTGGAAACACCATATATTTT.

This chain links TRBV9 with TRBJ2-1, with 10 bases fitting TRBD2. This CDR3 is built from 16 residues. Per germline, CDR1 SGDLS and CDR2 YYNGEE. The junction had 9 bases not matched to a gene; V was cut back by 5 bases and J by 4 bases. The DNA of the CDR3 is TGTGCCAGCAGGGGAGAAACTAGCGGGGAATACAATGAGCAGTTCTTC. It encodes CASRGETSGEYNEQFF.

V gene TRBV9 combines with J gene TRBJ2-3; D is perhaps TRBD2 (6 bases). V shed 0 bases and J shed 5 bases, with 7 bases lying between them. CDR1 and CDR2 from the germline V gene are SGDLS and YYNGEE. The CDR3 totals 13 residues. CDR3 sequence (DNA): TGTGCCAGCAGCGTAGGGGGGGAAGATACGCAGTATTTT. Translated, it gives CASSVGGEDTQYF.

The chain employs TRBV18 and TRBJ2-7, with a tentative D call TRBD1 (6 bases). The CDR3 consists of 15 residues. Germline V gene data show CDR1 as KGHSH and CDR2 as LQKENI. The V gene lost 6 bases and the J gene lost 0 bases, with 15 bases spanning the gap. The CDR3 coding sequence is TGTGCCAGCTCCCTTACAGGGCTGAGCTCCTACGAGCAGTACTTC. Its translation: CASSLTGLSSYEQYF.

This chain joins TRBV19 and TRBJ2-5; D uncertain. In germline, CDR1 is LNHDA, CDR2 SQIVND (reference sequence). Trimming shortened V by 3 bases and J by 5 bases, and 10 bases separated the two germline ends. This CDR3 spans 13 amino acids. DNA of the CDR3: TGTGCCAGTAGTATGTGGGAATCGGAGACCCAGTACTTC. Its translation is CASSMWESETQYF.

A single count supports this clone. This CDR3 is CASSQGQGDAYEQYF. Written as DNA, the CDR3 is TGTGCCAGCAGCCAAGGACAAGGGGACGCCTACGAGCAGTACTTC. The chain carries TRBV4-2 and TRBJ2-7; tentatively, D is TRBD1 or TRBD2 (5 bases each). The germline CDR1 and CDR2 sequences are LGHNA and YNFKEQ. Trimming took 1 base from V and 2 from J, leaving 12 bases between them. The length of the CDR3 is 15 residues.

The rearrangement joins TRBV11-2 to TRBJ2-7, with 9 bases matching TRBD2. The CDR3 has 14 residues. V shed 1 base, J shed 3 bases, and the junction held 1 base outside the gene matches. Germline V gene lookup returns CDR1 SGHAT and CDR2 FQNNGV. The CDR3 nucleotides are TGTGCCAGCAGCTTAGGTAGCGGGGGCTACGAGCAGTACTTC. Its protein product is CASSLGSGGYEQYF.

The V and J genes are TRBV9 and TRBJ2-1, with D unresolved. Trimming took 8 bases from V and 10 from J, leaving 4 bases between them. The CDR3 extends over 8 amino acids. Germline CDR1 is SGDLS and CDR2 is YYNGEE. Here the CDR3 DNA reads TGTGCCAGGTTAGAGCAGTTCTTC. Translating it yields CARLEQFF.

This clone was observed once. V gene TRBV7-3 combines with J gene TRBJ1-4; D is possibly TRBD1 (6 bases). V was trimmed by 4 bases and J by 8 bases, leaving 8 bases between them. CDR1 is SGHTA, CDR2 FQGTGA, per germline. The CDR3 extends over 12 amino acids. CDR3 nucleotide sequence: TGTGCCAGCAGCTACAGGGCGGAAAAACTGTTTTTT. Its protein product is CASSYRAEKLFF.

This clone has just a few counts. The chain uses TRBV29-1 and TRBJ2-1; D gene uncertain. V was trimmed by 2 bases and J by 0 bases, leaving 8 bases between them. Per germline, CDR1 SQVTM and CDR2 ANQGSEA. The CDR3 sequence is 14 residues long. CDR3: CSVETVASYNEQFF. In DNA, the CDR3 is TGCAGCGTTGAAACAGTAGCCTCCTACAATGAGCAGTTCTTC.

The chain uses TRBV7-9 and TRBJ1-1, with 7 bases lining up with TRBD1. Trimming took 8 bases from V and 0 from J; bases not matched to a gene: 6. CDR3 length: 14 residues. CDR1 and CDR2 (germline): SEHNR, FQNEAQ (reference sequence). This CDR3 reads CASSGGGVNTEAFF. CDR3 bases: TGTGCCAGCTCAGGGGGAGGGGTGAACACTGAAGCTTTCTTT.

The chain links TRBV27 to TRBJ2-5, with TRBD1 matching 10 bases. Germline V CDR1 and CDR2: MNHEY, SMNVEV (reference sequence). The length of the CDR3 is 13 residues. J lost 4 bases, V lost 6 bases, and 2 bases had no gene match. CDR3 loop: CASRRTGGETQYF. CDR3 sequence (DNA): TGTGCCAGCAGGCGGACAGGGGGAGAGACCCAGTACTTC.

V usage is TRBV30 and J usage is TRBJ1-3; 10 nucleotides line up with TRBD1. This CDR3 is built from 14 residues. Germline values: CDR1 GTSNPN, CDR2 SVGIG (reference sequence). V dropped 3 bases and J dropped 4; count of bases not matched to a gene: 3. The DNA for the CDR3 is TGTGCCTGGAGGACAGGGGGCTTGGGAAACACCATATATTTT. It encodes CAWRTGGLGNTIYF.

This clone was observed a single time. The CDR3 DNA reads TGTGCCAGCAGTCGAAGGGCATCCCCTACCTACGAGCAGTACTTC. As protein: CASSRRASPTYEQYF. The chain is built from TRBV7-2 and TRBJ2-7; D not certain. Germline lookup yields CDR1 SGHTA and CDR2 FQGNSA. The CDR3 is made up of 15 amino acids. Trimming took off 6 bases at V and 2 bases at J, with 17 bases between the two ends.

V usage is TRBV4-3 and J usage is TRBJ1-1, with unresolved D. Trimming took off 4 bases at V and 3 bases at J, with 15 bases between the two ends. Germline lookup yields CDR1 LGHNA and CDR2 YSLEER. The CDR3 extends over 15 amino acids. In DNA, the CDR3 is TGCGCCAGCAGCCCAGGAAGGGTGATACACACTGAAGCTTTCTTT. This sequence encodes CASSPGRVIHTEAFF.

This CDR3 is CASSGTGFYEQYF. The CDR3 DNA reads as TGCGCCAGCAGTGGGACAGGATTCTACGAGCAGTACTTC. This chain uses TRBV5-1 with TRBJ2-7; TRBD1 aligns across 8 bases. The length of the CDR3 is 13 residues. CDR1 is SGHRS, CDR2 YFSETQ, per germline. V lost 5 bases, J lost 3 bases, and 4 bases stayed unmatched.

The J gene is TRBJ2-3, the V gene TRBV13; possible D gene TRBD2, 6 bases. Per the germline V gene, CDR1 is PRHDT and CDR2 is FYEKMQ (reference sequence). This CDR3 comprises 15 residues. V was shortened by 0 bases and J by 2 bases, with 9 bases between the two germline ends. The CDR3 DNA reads TGTGCCAGCAGCTTAGGCAGGGACTTCACAGATACGCAGTATTTT. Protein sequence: CASSLGRDFTDTQYF.

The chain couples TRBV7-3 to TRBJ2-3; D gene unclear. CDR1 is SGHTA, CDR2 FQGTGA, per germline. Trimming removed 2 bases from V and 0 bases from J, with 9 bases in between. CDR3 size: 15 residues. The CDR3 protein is CASSLVPTSTDTQYF. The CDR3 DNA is TGTGCCAGCAGCTTAGTGCCTACTAGCACAGATACGCAGTATTTT.

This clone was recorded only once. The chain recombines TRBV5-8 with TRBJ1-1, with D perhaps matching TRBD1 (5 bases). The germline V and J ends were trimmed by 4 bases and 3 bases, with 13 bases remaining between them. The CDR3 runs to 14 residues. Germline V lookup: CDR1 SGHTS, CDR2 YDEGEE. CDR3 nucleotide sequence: TGTGCCAGCAGCCACGGGACCGGGTACACTGAAGCTTTCTTT. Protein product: CASSHGTGYTEAFF.

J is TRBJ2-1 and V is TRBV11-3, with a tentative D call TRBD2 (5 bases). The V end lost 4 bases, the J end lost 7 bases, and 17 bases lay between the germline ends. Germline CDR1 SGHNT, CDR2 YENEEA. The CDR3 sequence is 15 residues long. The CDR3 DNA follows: TGTGCCAGCAGCTCCCCTAGGTTGAGGGTTAATGAGCAGTTCTTC. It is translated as CASSSPRLRVNEQFF.

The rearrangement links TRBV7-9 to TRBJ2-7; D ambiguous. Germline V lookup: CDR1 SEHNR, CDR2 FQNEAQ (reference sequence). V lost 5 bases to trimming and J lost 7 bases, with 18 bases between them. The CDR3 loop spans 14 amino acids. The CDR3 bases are TGTGCCAGCAGCACGACGGCGCTTATGGGGGAGCAGTACTTC. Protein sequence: CASSTTALMGEQYF.

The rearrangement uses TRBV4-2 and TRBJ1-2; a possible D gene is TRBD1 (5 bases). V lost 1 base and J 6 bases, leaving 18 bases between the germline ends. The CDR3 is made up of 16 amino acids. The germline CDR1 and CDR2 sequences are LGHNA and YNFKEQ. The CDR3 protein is CASSQGTNRMANGYTF. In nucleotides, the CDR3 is TGTGCCAGCAGCCAAGGTACAAACAGGATGGCAAATGGCTACACCTTC.